The entry that follows covers one TCR beta chain sequence. Its antigen is undetermined. This sample was included in a study of blood T cells in healthy people across ages. Study conclusions and caveats: Long-lived and aged donors differed, with more naive CD4+ cells and higher diversity in the long-lived. The fall in TCR beta diversity per million T cells was roughly linear with age.

A second PCR, run for about 7 to 11 cycles, used a sample-barcoded 5' primer plus a J-beta primer mix. Samples each returned at least 2.5 million CDR3-containing paired-end reads. TCRdb re-called the 5' RACE reads through MiXCR, storing one row per CDR3 protein. The sample lists approximately 850,000 distinct CDR3 sequences, about three fifths occurring once. The CDR3 sequence is 14 residues long. V shed 6 bases and J 4 bases; nucleotides not matched to a gene: 9. Germline CDR1 DFQATT, CDR2 SNEGSKA (reference sequence). The donors, aged 6 to 90, were healthy Caucasians from Russia. This TCR was sampled from a man aged 25 to 45 in good health. Material: blood. The genes are TRBV20-1 and TRBJ2-5, with 9 bases fitting TRBD2. The CDR3 nucleotides are TGCAGTGCAGCCCACGCGGGAGGGTCAGAGACCCAGTACTTC. It encodes CSAAHAGGSETQYF.